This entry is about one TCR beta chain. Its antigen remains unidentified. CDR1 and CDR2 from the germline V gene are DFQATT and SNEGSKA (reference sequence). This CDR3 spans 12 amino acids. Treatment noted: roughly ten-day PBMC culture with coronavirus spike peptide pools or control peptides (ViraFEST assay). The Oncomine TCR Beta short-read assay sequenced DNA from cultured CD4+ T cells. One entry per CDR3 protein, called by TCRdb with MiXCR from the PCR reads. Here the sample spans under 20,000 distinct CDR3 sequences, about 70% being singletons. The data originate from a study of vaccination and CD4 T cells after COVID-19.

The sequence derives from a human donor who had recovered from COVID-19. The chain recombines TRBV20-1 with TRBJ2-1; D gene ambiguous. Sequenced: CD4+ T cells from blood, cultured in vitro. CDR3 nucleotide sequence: TGCGCATTCTCCATGCGTGACAATGAGCAGTTCTTC. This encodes CAFSMRDNEQFF.